These 4 T cell receptor beta chains were all obtained from the same sample, sequenced in a study of glioma-infiltrating T cells. Using RNA template, CDR3s of TCR alpha and beta were amplified with iRepertoire arm-PCR. TCRdb itself ran the multiplex PCR reads through MiXCR, one entry per CDR3 protein. The repertoire has roughly 200,000 distinct CDR3 sequences, around 40% of them found once; the top ten carry roughly 5.2%. Sequenced input: glioma tissue, nonneoplastic brain tissue, or PBMCs (not recorded which). The receptors derive from a human donor with low-grade glioma or glioblastoma, undergoing nonglioma brain surgery, or in good health (not recorded which).

This clonotype turned up a few times. A much more abundant neighbour one base away suggests this may be a read error. The CDR3 here is CASTKGPGQGINYGYTF. DNA of the CDR3: TGTGCCAGCACCAAAGGCCCGGGACAGGGGATCAACTATGGCTACACCTTC. The V and J genes are TRBV6-1 and TRBJ1-2, with 10 bases matching TRBD1. The CDR3 spans 17 residues. J lost 2 bases, V lost 7 bases, and 13 bases had no gene match. CDR1 is MNHNS, CDR2 SASEGT, per germline.

As to this clonotype: This may come from a read error, since a much larger clone is one base off. The CDR3: CPSSLGTSPGYTF. The CDR3 region has the DNA TGTCCCAGCAGCTTAGGGACGTCCCCTGGCTACACCTTC. The chain joins TRBV5-5 to TRBJ1-2, with a tentative D call TRBD1 (5 bases). Germline lookup yields CDR1 SGHKS and CDR2 YYEKEE (reference sequence). The CDR3 loop spans 13 amino acids.

The table lists this clonotype with many counts. J is TRBJ2-1 and V is TRBV20-1, with D hard to call. V was trimmed by 3 bases and J by 1 base, leaving 10 bases between them. CDR1 is DFQATT and CDR2 is SNEGSKA in the germline V gene (reference sequence). This CDR3 has 14 amino acids. DNA for the CDR3: TGCAGTGCTAGGGACCTTTTTTCCTACAATGAGCAGTTCTTC. Its protein is CSARDLFSYNEQFF.

As regards this clonotype: A clone one base away is much larger, so this may be a read error. This rearrangement joins TRBV28 to TRBJ2-1; 7 bases fit TRBD1. This CDR3 comprises 17 residues. Germline CDR1 is MDHEN and CDR2 is SYDVKM. The CDR3 DNA is TGTGCCAGCAGTGGGATACAGGGGTATTACTCCGACAATGAGCAGTTCTTC. Its protein product is CASSGIQGYYSDNEQFF.